Described below is a single T cell receptor beta chain sequence and its context. This clonotype has a single count. The target of this receptor is not known. This likely comes from a read error, as the CDR3 has no conserved phenylalanine or tryptophan at its end. No DNA is shown, since the ends of the CDR3 on it are uncertain; the CDR3 is the one TCRdb lists. This sample stems from a study of tumor-infiltrating lymphocytes in primary liver carcinoma (dated by TCRdb to between 2016 and 2019). With regard to the full study: The five patients, three men and two women aged 30 to 69 years, had hepatocellular carcinoma (four) or combined HCC and intrahepatic cholangiocarcinoma (one). The five patients had tumors staged T1-T3 N0M0, with maximum diameters ranging from about 4.2 to 10 cm. Technical replicate repertoires showed high reproducibility, with mean shared-clone rates around 0.9 and correlation coefficients above 0.95. A total of roughly 35 specimens from 5 patients went through TCRbeta repertoire sequencing, namely 25 tumor regions, 5 adjacent noncancerous liver tissues and 5 peripheral blood samples. For each liver tumor, the study sampled five regions along with adjacent normal tissue and blood, and applied TCRbeta repertoire sequencing, expression microarrays and whole-exome sequencing. The roughly 27 tumor region samples were profiled with Agilent mRNA microarrays so that TCRbeta repertoire diversity could be related to the local molecular phenotype. Each sample produced about 3.5 to 7.5 million productive TCRbeta reads, and read depth showed no significant difference between tissue types.

Total RNA and DNA were co-extracted without cell sorting from roughly 20-30 mg of bulk tissue using the AllPrep DNA/RNA mini kit. Five patients with histopathologically diagnosed primary liver carcinoma underwent surgical resection in China between November 2015 and 2016. Chronic HBV infection was present in the patients, and the patients were treatment-naive at sampling. Five spatially separated regions were sampled from each tumor: the superior, inferior, left-lateral and right-lateral poles, plus the tumor centre. According to histology, viable tumor cells made up more than 90% of every tumor sample. Each fresh piece of tumor and adjacent tissue was cut in two, with one half stored in RNAlater at -80 degrees C and the other half sent for histology. The investigation overall reported the following: Compared with blood, tumors had a significantly larger share of the repertoire taken up by the top 250 clones (p = 0.039). Because the samples were bulk and unsorted, CD4+ and CD8+ T cell repertoires could not be compared. Only roughly 7-25% of top clones appeared in all five regions of a tumor, which suggests that tumor-infiltrating T cells are spatially heterogeneous. Pairs of tumor regions showed greater repertoire overlap (mean roughly 35%) than tumor-adjacent pairs (around 17%) or tumor-blood pairs (roughly 14%), which is consistent with antigen-driven expansion. Only five or six patients were included in the study, and the authors note that the findings should be validated in a larger study. Only the TCR beta chain was sequenced, so true repertoire diversity is likely underestimated because unpaired alpha chains were not captured.

TCRbeta-specific cDNA was reverse-transcribed from about 520 ng total RNA using a constant-region primer and ProtoScript II reverse transcriptase. Construction of the TCRbeta libraries relied on three nested rounds of multiplex PCR, following a slightly modified ARM-PCR procedure. Sample barcodes and Illumina adapters were attached in a final 25-cycle PCR using Deep VentR polymerase. Before sequencing, amplicons between 200 and 500 bp were purified from gel using a QIAquick gel extraction kit. An Illumina HiSeq 2500 was used to sequence the TCRbeta amplicons with 250-bp paired-end reads. Regarding the original processing steps: Trimmomatic v0.33 was used to quality-trim the reads, and FLASH v1.2.11 was used to merge paired reads so that full CDR3 sequences could be recovered. V, D and J germline segments were assigned to the rearranged TCRbeta sequences using MiGEC v1.2.1b. VDJtools v1.0.0 computed clonotype statistics and Shannon-Wiener diversity indices. Except for diversity analysis, only each sample's 250 most abundant clonotypes were used in subsequent analyses to reduce sampling bias. The public reads were run again by TCRdb, first through fastp at Q25 and then through MiXCR, and only productive beta chains were kept. Rows are unified per CDR3 protein, each entry keeping the most common DNA and genes. TCRdb's processing, not the authors', yielded these V and J calls. In all, the sample holds approximately 73,000 distinct CDR3 sequences, and about 70% of those were seen once. The top ten constitute around 15% of the sample.

The TCR originated in a woman in her fifties or sixties with primary liver carcinoma and hepatitis B virus infection. The material sequenced was liver tumor tissue from sampling region 4. In the paper's terms, the cell subset or site label means: tumor region T4, right-lateral pole.

CDR3 reads: CASSLGTSGKLDQFL. The sequence links TRBV11-3 to TRBJ2-1; the table's D call TRBD2 went unverified against the DNA. The germline V gene encodes CDR1 SGHNT and CDR2 YENEEA. Ends included, the CDR3 has 15 residues.